A single sample gave rise to the 14 T cell receptor beta chains below, sequenced in a study of cytomegalovirus exposure and HLA in healthy donors (dated by TCRdb to 2016 to 2017). The library was produced with the immunoSEQ multiplex PCR assay. The multiplex PCR relied on a mix of 60 forward primers for TCR Vbeta segments and 13 reverse primers for TCR Jbeta segments. TCRdb carries this immuneACCESS record with in-frame sequences only. Its versions omit some clonotypes, under half of them owing to an unresolved V gene in the studies checked, with the rest unexplained. The sample table holds 150,000 or so clones, of which 77% were seen once. The top ten constitute approximately 3.8% of the sample. The sample comprised PBMCs. The receptors shown here come from a male donor in good health and CMV-seronegative.

The chain is built from TRBV11-2 and TRBJ2-6; D unclear. The CDR3 loop spans 16 amino acids. Germline V CDR1 and CDR2: SGHAT, FQNNGV. The V gene lost 4 bases and the J gene lost 0 bases, with 10 bases spanning the gap. DNA of the CDR3: TGTGCCAGCAGCTATCAAGGAGTCTCTGGGGCCAACGTCCTGACTTTC. Translated, it gives CASSYQGVSGANVLTF.

The V gene is TRBV29-1, the J gene TRBJ1-2; 9 bases map to TRBD1. After removal of 6 bases from V and 4 bases from J, the junction contained 6 bases not matched to a gene. Germline V lookup: CDR1 SQVTM, CDR2 ANQGSEA. The CDR3 has 13 amino acids. DNA for the CDR3: TGCAGCGTGAATCCGGGACAGGGCTATGGCTACACCTTC. As protein: CSVNPGQGYGYTF.

This clone has just a few counts. The germline gene is not matched at one end of the junction; a read error may be the cause. This chain links TRBV7-7 with TRBJ2-7; TRBD2 matches 11 bases. Germline V CDR1 and CDR2: SSHAT, FNYEAQ (reference sequence). CDR3 length: 14 residues. CDR3 sequence (DNA): TGTGCTAGCAGCTTAGCGGGGGGGACCTACGAGCAGTACTTC. It specifies CASSLAGGTYEQYF.

This clone was found a few times. The CDR3 protein is CASNPGFSNQPQHF. In DNA, the CDR3 is TGTGCCAGCAATCCAGGGTTTAGCAATCAGCCCCAGCATTTT. The chain uses TRBV6-5 and TRBJ1-5, with a tentative D call TRBD1 (5 bases). The V gene lost 7 bases and the J gene lost 0 bases, with 10 bases spanning the gap. The CDR3 loop spans 14 amino acids. Looked up from germline, CDR1 is MNHEY and CDR2 is SVGAGI.

V usage is TRBV7-8 and J usage is TRBJ2-7; a weak D match, TRBD1 (7 bases). Trimming removed 5 bases from V and 5 bases from J, with 19 bases in between. From germline, CDR1 is SGHVS and CDR2 FQNEAQ. The length of the CDR3 is 15 residues. The CDR3 bases are TGTGCCAGCAGCCCCCGGAGGGGGCGGAAAAACGAGCAGTACTTC. Its protein is CASSPRRGRKNEQYF.

This chain uses TRBV18 with TRBJ1-1; tentative D call: TRBD1 (6 bases). The CDR3 consists of 14 residues. Germline V gene sequence: CDR1 KGHSH, CDR2 LQKENI. V gave up 2 bases and J gave up 3 bases, with 10 bases separating them. The CDR3, as DNA: TGTGCCAGCTCACCAATGGGGGCGGACACTGAAGCTTTCTTT. Encoded protein: CASSPMGADTEAFF.

The chain employs TRBV4-2 and TRBJ2-7; 13 bases align to TRBD2. This CDR3 region has 17 residues. V gave up 2 bases and J gave up 0 bases; unmatched junction bases: 4. Per germline, CDR1 LGHNA and CDR2 YNFKEQ. CDR3 protein: CASSQSGTSGTSYEQYF. DNA for the CDR3: TGTGCCAGCAGCCAATCCGGGACTAGCGGGACCTCCTACGAGCAGTACTTC.

The chain recombines TRBV7-2 with TRBJ2-3; 14 bases match TRBD2. V lost 5 bases to trimming and J lost 7 bases; unmatched junction nucleotides: 8. Per the germline V gene, CDR1 is SGHTA and CDR2 is FQGNSA. CDR3 length: 16 residues. CDR3 nucleotide sequence: TGTGCCAGCAGCCTCGGACTAGCGGGGGGATTGAATACGCAGTATTTT. Translation gives CASSLGLAGGLNTQYF.

The rearrangement links TRBV9 to TRBJ2-7, with 10 bases identical to TRBD2. The CDR3 is 15 residues long. V was pared by 4 bases and J by 6 bases, with 10 bases of the junction left unmatched. Germline V gene data show CDR1 as SGDLS and CDR2 as YYNGEE. This CDR3 is CASSPQAGGPVEQYF. CDR3 nucleotide sequence: TGTGCCAGCAGCCCTCAAGCGGGAGGGCCAGTCGAGCAGTACTTC.

About this clone: One end of the junction does not line up with germline, which may come from a read error. The chain has TRBV7-9 and TRBJ2-7, with 10 bases aligning to TRBD2. This CDR3 is built from 18 residues. Germline values: CDR1 SEHNR, CDR2 FQNEAQ (reference sequence). CDR3 in amino acids: CSSSLGAGGPIILYEQYF. The CDR3 DNA is TGTTCCAGCAGCTTAGGAGCGGGAGGGCCGATTATTCTCTACGAGCAGTACTTC.

The CDR3 region is CASSQSLAGGPTSPFF. For the CDR3, the DNA is TGCGCCAGCAGCCAATCACTAGCGGGGGGGCCCACGTCCCCGTTCTTC. This rearrangement joins TRBV4-3 to TRBJ2-1; 13 nucleotides align to TRBD2. Germline V gene lookup returns CDR1 LGHNA and CDR2 YSLEER. The length of the CDR3 is 16 residues. V trimming: 2 bases; J trimming: 15 bases; junction bases outside the gene matches: 13.

This clone was seen more than once but under ten times. The chain is built from TRBV6-1 and TRBJ1-5; tentative D call: TRBD1 (6 bases). V lost 11 bases and J lost 4, with 18 bases in between. From germline, CDR1 is MNHNS and CDR2 SASEGT. The CDR3 is 14 amino acids. The CDR3 protein is CAVPGGLKNQPQHF. In DNA, the CDR3 is TGTGCCGTGCCGGGGGGCTTAAAGAATCAGCCCCAGCATTTT.

This chain links TRBV5-1 with TRBJ1-2, with 9 bases that match TRBD1. The germline CDR1 and CDR2 sequences are SGHRS and YFSETQ. V shed 3 bases and J 7 bases; nucleotides not matched to a gene: 7. CDR3 length equals 14 residues. CDR3: CASSSDRGRVGYTF. The DNA for the CDR3 is TGCGCCAGCAGCTCGGACAGGGGAAGAGTTGGCTACACCTTC.

This clone occurred a few times. The V and J genes are TRBV20-1 and TRBJ2-3; D not certain. Germline CDR1 DFQATT, CDR2 SNEGSKA (reference sequence). V was cut by 5 bases and J by 5 bases, with 8 bases left in between. The CDR3 runs 11 residues. As DNA, the CDR3 is TGCAGTGCTTTAACTGGAGATACGCAGTATTTT. Residues: CSALTGDTQYF.